This T cell receptor (beta chain) is drawn from a study of blood T cell repertoires in COVID-19. Across the whole study: Samples representing acute and convalescent COVID-19 were sourced from the United States, Italy and Spain. Sources were T cells, B-cell-depleted T cells, or PBMCs; the material itself was cDNA or gDNA.

The V end was cut by 3 bases, the J end by 7 bases, with 4 bases between. The CDR3 consists of 12 residues. Per the authors' pipeline: Estimation of nucleated cell counts was performed using reference gene primer amplification. Data came from immunoSEQ multiplex PCR; TCRdb stores just in-frame clones and leaves some out. The DNA gave D and trimming, while V, J and clone size come from that table. The sample lists under 50,000 clones, roughly nine tenths occurring once. The receptor's source is a man aged 65-85 years with active COVID-19. J is TRBJ1-6 and V is TRBV12-3 or TRBV12-4, with no clear D. The material sequenced was peripheral blood. In DNA form, the CDR3 reads TGTGCCAGCAGTTTCTCCAATTCACCCCTCCACTTT. This translates into CASSFSNSPLHF.